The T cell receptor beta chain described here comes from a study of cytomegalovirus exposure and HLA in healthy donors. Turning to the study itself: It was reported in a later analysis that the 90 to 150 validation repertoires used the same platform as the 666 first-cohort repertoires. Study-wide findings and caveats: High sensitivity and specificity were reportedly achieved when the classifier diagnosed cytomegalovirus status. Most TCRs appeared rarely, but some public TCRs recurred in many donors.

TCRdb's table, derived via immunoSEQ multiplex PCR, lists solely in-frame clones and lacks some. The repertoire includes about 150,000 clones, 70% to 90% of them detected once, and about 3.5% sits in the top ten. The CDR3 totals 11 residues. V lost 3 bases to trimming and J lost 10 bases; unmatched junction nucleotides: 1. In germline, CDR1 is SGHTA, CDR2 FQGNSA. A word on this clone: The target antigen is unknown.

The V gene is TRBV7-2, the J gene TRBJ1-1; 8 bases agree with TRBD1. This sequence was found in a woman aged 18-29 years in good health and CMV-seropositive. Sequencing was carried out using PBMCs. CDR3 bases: TGTGCCAGCAGCTTGACAGGGGTAGCTTTCTTT. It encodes CASSLTGVAFF.